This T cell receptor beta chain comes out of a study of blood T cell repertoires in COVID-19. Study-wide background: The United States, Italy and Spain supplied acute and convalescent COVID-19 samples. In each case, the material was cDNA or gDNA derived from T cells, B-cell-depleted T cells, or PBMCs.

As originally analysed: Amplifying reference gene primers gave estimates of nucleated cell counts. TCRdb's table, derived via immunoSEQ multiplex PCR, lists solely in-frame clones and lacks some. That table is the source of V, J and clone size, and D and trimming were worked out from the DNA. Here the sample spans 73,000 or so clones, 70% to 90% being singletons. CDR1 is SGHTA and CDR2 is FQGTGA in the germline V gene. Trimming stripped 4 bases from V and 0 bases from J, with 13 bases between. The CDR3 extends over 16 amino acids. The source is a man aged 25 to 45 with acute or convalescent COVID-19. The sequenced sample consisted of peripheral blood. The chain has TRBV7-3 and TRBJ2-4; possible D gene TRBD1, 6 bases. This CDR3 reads CASSSRGGTAKNIQYF. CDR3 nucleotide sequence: TGTGCCAGCAGCTCACGAGGGGGAACAGCCAAAAACATTCAGTACTTC.